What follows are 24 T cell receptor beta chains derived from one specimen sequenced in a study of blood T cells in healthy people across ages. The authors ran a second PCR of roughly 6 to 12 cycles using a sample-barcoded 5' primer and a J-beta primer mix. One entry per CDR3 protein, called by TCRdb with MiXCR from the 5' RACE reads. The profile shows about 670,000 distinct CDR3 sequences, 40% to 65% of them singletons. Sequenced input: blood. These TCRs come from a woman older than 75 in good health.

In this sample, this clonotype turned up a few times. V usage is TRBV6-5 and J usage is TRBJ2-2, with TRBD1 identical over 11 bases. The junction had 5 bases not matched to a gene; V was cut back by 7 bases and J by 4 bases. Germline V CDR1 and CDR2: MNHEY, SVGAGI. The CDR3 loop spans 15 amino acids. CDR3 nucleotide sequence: TGTGCCAGCATTCCAGGGACAGGGGGCACCGGGGAGCTGTTTTTT. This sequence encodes CASIPGTGGTGELFF.

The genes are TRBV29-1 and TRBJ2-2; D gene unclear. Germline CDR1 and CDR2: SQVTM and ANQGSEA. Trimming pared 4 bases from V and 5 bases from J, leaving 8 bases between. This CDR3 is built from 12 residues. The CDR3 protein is CSVGTETGELFF. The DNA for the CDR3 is TGCAGCGTTGGGACCGAGACCGGGGAGCTGTTTTTT.

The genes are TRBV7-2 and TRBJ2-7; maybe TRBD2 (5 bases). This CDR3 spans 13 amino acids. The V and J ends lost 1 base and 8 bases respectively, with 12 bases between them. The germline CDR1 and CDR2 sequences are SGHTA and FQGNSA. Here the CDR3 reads CASSLGRDTKQYF. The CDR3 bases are TGTGCCAGCAGCTTAGGTCGGGATACGAAGCAGTACTTC.

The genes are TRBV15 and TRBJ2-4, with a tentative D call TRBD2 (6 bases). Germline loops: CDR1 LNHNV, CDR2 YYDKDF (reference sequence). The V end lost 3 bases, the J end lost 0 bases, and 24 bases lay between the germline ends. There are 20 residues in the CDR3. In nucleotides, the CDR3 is TGTGCCACCAGCAGTGGTACCTGGGCAGGGAGGTCCTTAGCCAAAAACATTCAGTACTTC. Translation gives CATSSGTWAGRSLAKNIQYF.

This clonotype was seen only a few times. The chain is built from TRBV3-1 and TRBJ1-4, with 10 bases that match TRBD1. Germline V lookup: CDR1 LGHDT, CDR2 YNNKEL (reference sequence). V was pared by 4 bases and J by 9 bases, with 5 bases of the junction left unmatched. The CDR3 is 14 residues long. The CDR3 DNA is TGTGCCAGCAGCCCGGGACAGGGGTCGAAAAAACTGTTTTTT. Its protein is CASSPGQGSKKLFF. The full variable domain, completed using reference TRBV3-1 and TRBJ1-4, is DTAVSQTPKYLVTQMGNDKSIKCEQNLGHDTMYWYKQDSKKFLKIMFSYNNKELIINETVPNRFSPKSPDKAHLNLHINSLELGDSAVYFCASSPGQGSKKLFFGSGTQLSVL.

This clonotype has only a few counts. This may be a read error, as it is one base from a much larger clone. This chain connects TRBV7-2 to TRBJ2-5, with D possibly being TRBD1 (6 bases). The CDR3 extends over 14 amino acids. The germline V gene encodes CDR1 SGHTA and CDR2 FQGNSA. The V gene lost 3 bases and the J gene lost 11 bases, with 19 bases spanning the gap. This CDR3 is CASSLWGQQTEQYF. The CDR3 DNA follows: TGTGCCAGCAGCTTGTGGGGACAACAAACTGAGCAGTACTTC.

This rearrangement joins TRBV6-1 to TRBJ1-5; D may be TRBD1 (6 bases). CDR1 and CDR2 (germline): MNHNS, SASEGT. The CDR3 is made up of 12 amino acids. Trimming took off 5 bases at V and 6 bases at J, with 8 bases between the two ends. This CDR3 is CASSTGLQPQHF. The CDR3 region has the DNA TGTGCCAGCAGTACAGGGCTTCAGCCCCAGCATTTT.

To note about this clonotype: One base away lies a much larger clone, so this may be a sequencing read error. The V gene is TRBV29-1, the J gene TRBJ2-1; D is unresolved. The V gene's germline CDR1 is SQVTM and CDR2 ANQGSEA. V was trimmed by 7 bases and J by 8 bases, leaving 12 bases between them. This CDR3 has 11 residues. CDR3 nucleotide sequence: TGCAGCGGTGACTTGGTCTATGAGCAGTTCTTC. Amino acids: CSGDLVYEQFF.

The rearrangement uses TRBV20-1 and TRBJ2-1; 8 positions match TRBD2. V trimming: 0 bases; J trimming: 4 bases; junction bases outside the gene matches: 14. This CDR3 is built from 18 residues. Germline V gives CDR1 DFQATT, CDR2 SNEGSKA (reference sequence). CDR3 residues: CSARDYSTTSEFYNEQFF. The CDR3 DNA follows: TGCAGTGCTAGAGATTATAGTACGACTAGCGAGTTTTACAATGAGCAGTTCTTC.

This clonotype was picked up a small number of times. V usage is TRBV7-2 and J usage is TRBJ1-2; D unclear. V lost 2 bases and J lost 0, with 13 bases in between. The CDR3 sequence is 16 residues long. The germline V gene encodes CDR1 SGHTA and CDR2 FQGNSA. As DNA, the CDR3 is TGTGCCAGCAGCTTACAAACCGGCGCAGCTAACTATGGCTACACCTTC. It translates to CASSLQTGAANYGYTF.

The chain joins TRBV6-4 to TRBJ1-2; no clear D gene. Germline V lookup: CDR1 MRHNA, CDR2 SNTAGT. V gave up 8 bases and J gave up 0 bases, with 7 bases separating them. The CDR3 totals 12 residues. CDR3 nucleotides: TGTGCCAGCGATGGTCCTAACTATGGCTACACCTTC. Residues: CASDGPNYGYTF.

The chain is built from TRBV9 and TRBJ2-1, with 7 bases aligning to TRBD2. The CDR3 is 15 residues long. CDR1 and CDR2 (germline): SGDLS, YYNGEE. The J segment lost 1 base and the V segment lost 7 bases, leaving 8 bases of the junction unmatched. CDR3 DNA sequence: TGTGCCAGCGGCCCAGGGAGGGCGTCCTACAATGAGCAGTTCTTC. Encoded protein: CASGPGRASYNEQFF.

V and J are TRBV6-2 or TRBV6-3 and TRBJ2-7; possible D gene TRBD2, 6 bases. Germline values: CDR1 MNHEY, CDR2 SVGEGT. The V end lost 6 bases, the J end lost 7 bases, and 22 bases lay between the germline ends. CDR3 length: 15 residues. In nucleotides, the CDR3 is TGTGCCAGCAGCACCAGGGCGGGATATTACAATGAGCAGTACTTC. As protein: CASSTRAGYYNEQYF.

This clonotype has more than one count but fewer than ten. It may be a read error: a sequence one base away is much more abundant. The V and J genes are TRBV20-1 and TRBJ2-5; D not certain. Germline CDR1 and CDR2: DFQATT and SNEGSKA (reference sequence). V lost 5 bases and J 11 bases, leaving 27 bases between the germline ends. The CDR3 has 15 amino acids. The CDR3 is CSAYPASNTRNVQYF. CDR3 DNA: TGCAGTGCTTACCCGGCGAGTAACACCCGCAATGTGCAGTACTTC.

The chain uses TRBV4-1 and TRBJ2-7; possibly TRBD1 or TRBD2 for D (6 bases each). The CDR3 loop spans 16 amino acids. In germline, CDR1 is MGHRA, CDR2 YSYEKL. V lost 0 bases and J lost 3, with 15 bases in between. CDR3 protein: CASSQDRGGQFYEQYF. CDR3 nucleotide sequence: TGCGCCAGCAGCCAAGATCGAGGGGGGCAGTTCTACGAGCAGTACTTC.

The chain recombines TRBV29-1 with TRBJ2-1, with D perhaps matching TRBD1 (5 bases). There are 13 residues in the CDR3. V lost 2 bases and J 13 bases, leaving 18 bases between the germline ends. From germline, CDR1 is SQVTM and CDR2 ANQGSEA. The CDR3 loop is CSVEKPGWKTQFF. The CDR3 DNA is TGCAGCGTTGAAAAGCCAGGGTGGAAGACCCAGTTCTTC.

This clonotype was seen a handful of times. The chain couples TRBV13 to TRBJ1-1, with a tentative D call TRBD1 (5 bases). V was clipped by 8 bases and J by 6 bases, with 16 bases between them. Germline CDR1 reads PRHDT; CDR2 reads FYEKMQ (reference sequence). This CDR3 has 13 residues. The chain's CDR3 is CASQGAREAEAFF. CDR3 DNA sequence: TGTGCCAGCCAAGGGGCCAGGGAGGCTGAAGCTTTCTTT.

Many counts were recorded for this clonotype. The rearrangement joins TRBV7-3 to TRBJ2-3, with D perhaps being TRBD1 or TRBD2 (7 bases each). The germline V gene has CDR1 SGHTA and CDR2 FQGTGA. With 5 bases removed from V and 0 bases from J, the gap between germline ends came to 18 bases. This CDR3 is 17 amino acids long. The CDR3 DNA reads TGTGCCAGCAGCAGCCAGGGGGGGGCTTCTAGCACAGATACGCAGTATTTT. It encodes CASSSQGGASSTDTQYF.

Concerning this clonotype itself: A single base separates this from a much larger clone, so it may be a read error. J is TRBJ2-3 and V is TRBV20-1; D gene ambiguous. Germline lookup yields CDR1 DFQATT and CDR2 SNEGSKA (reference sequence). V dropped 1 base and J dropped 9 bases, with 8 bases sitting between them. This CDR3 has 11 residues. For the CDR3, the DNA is TGCAGTGCTAGAGTGGTAGGGACGCAGTATTTT. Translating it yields CSARVVGTQYF.

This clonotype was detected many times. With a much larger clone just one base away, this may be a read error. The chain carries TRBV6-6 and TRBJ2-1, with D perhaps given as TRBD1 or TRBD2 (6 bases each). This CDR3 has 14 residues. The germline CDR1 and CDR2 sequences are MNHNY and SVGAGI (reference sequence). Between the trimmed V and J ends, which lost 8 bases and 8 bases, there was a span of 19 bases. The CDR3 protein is CASSVGGPGDEQFF. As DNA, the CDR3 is TGTGCCAGCTCGGTTGGGGGGCCCGGGGATGAGCAGTTCTTC.

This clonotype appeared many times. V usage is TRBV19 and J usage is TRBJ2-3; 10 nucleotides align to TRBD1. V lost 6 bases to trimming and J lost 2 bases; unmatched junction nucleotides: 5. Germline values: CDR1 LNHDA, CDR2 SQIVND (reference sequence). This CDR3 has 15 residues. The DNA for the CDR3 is TGTGCCAGTAGCCTGGGACAGGGGTTCACAGATACGCAGTATTTT. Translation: CASSLGQGFTDTQYF.

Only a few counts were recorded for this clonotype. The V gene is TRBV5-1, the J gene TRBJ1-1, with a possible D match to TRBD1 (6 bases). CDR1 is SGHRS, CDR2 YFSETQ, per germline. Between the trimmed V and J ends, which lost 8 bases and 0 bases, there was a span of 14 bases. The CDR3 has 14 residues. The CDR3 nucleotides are TGCGCCAGTACGGCCGGGACATTGAACACTGAAGCTTTCTTT. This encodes CASTAGTLNTEAFF.

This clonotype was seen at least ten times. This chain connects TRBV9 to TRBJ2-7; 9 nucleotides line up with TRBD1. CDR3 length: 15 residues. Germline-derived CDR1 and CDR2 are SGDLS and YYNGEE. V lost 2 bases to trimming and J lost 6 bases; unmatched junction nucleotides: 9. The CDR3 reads CASSVEPGQGAEQYF. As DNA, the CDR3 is TGTGCCAGCAGCGTGGAGCCGGGACAGGGTGCCGAGCAGTACTTC.

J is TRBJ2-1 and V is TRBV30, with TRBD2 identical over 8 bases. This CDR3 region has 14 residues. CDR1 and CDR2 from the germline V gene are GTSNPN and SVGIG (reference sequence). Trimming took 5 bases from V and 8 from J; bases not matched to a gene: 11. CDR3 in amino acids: CAWSDGGASYEQFF. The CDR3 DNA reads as TGTGCCTGGTCTGACGGGGGGGCCTCGTATGAGCAGTTCTTC.